This entry lists 3 T cell receptor beta chains sequenced from one sample in a study of T-cell reconstitution after alpha-beta-depleted transplantation in children. A library of TCRbeta sequences, prepared with unique molecular identifiers, was generated. TCRdb re-derived calls from the PCR reads in MiXCR, one entry per CDR3 protein. The data contain 500,000 or so distinct CDR3 sequences, roughly 33% of them singletons. The material was PBMCs from the stem cell graft donor, obtained from the stem cell graft. Receptors originate from a human donor who donated a stem cell graft to a child with aplastic anemia.

This clonotype was observed a handful of times. The chain is built from TRBV12-3 or TRBV12-4 and TRBJ1-3; D might be TRBD1 (6 bases). CDR3 length: 17 amino acids. Between the trimmed V and J ends, which lost 7 bases and 0 bases, there was a span of 19 bases. The CDR3 protein is CASTSQGSLSSGNTIYF. CDR3 DNA: TGTGCCAGCACTTCACAGGGTTCCCTAAGCTCTGGAAACACCATATATTTT.

This clonotype was picked up a small number of times. The junction differs from germline at one of its ends, possibly a read error. CDR3 protein: CASSPQGAVTDTQYF. DNA for the CDR3: TGTGCCAGCTCGCCACAGGGGGCGGTCACAGATACGCAGTATTTT. This chain uses TRBV18 with TRBJ2-3; 9 positions agree with TRBD1. Germline CDR1 is KGHSH and CDR2 is LQKENI. CDR3 size: 15 residues.

The chain uses TRBV7-2 and TRBJ2-7; 7 nucleotides agree with TRBD1. The ends lost 1 base at V and 3 bases at J; junction bases unmatched: 6. Germline loops: CDR1 SGHTA, CDR2 FQGNSA. The CDR3 is 15 residues long. The CDR3 protein is CASSLEGADGYEQYV. In DNA, the CDR3 is TGTGCCAGCAGCTTAGAGGGGGCTGATGGCTACGAGCAGTACGTC.